The clone carrying this T cell receptor beta chain turned up a few times. Its target is not known. The TCR cDNA carried a universal primer site and UMIs from 5'RACE template switching. MiXCR, applied by TCRdb to the 5' RACE reads, yields one record per CDR3 protein. The profile shows around 400,000 distinct CDR3 sequences, 9.5% to 13% of them singletons. The germline V gene encodes CDR1 ENHRY and CDR2 SYGVKD. The germline V and J ends were trimmed by 2 bases and 6 bases, with 10 bases remaining between them. This CDR3 spans 13 amino acids. This sample is drawn from a study of T cells after yellow fever vaccination. Findings of the study overall: Abundant clonotypes (contaminants from the bulk population) could be present in FACS-sorted repertoires. Most primary-vaccination clones reappeared after the booster (approximately 95% CD4, approximately 88% CD8). Just a small share of clonotypes turned up in the CD4 compartment as well as the CD8 compartment.

This chain uses TRBV10-3 with TRBJ2-5; D not resolved. Sample: PBMCs, taken on the day of the first yellow fever vaccination. The receptor comes from a man in his late teens or twenties who received the YFV17D yellow fever vaccine. The CDR3 loop reads CAISELRRKTQYF. Written as DNA, the CDR3 is TGTGCCATCAGTGAGCTCAGACGGAAGACCCAGTACTTC.